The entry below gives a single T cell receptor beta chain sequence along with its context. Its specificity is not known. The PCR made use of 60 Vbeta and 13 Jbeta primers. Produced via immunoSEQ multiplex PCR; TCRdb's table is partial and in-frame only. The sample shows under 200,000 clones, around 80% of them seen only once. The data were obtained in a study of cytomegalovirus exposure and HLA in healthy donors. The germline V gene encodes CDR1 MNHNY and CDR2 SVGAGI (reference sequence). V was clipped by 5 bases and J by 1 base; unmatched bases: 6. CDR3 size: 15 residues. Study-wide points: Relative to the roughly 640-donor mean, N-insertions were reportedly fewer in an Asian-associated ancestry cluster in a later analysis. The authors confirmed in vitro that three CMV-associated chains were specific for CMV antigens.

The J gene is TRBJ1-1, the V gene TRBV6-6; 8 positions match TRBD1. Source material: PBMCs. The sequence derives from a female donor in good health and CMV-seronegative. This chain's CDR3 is CASSHGQGTNTEAFF. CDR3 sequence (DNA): TGTGCCAGCAGTCACGGACAGGGTACGAACACTGAAGCTTTCTTT.